Included here is one T cell receptor beta chain sequence, with context. The antigen is unknown. The CDR3 is made up of 15 amino acids. Germline lookup yields CDR1 LNHDA and CDR2 SQIVND (reference sequence). The V end was cut by 9 bases, the J end by 0 bases, with 16 bases between. TCRdb's copy holds only in-frame clones and misses some; the assay was immunoSEQ multiplex PCR. The sample holds 300,000 to 400,000 clones, roughly 91% seen once. Treatment given: about 20 received Ad26.COV2.S at low or high dose, single or two shots; roughly five received placebo; per-sample allocation not given. Sampling was performed 63 days after the first vaccine or placebo injection. Built on an Ad26 vector, the vaccine expressed Wuhan-strain SARS-CoV-2 spike. The data belong to a study of Ad26.COV2.S vaccination and SARS-CoV-2 variants. Across the whole study: Administration of Ad26.COV2.S was intramuscular, either once or twice 56 days apart. General study points: Measurement of non-spike TCR breadth gave similar results in vaccine and placebo recipients. Measures of TCR breadth and depth may have fallen short of total T cell responses.

This sample comprised peripheral blood, obtained in a trial of Ad26.COV2.S vaccine versus placebo. The J gene is TRBJ2-3, the V gene TRBV19; D unclear. This clonotype was obtained from a person aged 18-60 years who received the Ad26.COV2.S COVID-19 vaccine or a placebo. The CDR3 spells CASATLHPSTDTQYF. The CDR3 DNA is TGTGCCAGCGCCACGTTACATCCGAGCACAGATACGCAGTATTTT.